This T cell receptor (beta chain) appears in the sequencing data of a study of cytomegalovirus exposure and HLA in healthy donors. The V gene's germline CDR1 is SGDLS and CDR2 YYNGEE. The CDR3 is made up of 18 amino acids. The V gene end was trimmed by 4 bases and the J gene end by 9 bases; junction bases not matched to a gene: 19. Amplification used 60 Vbeta primers and 13 Jbeta primers. TCRdb keeps only in-frame clones here, not all; method: immunoSEQ multiplex PCR. The table includes roughly 170,000 clones, around 77% detected once. Sequencing was performed on PBMCs. This clonotype was obtained from a woman aged 25 to 39 in good health and CMV-seronegative. The chain joins TRBV9 to TRBJ1-2, with 12 nucleotides matching TRBD1. The CDR3: CASSSSLGQGAGGRSYTF. CDR3 DNA: TGTGCCAGCAGCTCCTCCCTGGGACAGGGGGCCGGTGGGCGAAGCTACACCTTC.